The 31 T cell receptor beta chains reported below all come from one sample, sequenced in a study of shared clonotypes between healthy human individuals. Assay used: immunoSEQ multiplex PCR; TCRdb lists only in-frame clones, some missing. The top ten clones hold about 0.13% of a sample with millions of clones, just over 90% of them seen once. The source material was naive CD4+ T cells sorted from blood. The subset denotes: CD45RA+ positively selected. The receptors stem from a man between 18 and 35 years old in good health.

The rearrangement links TRBV7-2 to TRBJ2-1, with D possibly being TRBD2 (6 bases). The CDR3 sequence is 16 residues long. V dropped 5 bases and J dropped 8 bases, with 22 bases sitting between them. Germline CDR1 is SGHTA and CDR2 is FQGNSA. CDR3 protein: CASSPESGFIIHEQFF. The CDR3 region has the DNA TGTGCCAGCAGCCCGGAAAGCGGGTTCATAATCCATGAGCAGTTCTTC.

V is TRBV27 and J is TRBJ2-7, with D possibly TRBD2 on 6 matching bases. CDR3 size: 15 residues. In germline, CDR1 is MNHEY, CDR2 SMNVEV (reference sequence). V was pared by 4 bases and J by 2 bases, with 15 bases between. For the CDR3, the DNA is TGTGCCAGCAGTTCCCCCGGGACTCCACCCTACGAGCAGTACTTC. Translated: CASSSPGTPPYEQYF.

V gene TRBV19 combines with J gene TRBJ1-3; TRBD1 is a possible D gene (6 bases). CDR1 is LNHDA, CDR2 SQIVND, per germline (reference sequence). The germline V and J ends were trimmed by 7 bases and 0 bases, with 19 bases remaining between them. The CDR3 contains 17 residues. The CDR3 spells CASNRQAVGSSGNTIYF. In nucleotides, the CDR3 is TGTGCCAGTAACCGACAGGCGGTTGGGAGCTCTGGAAACACCATATATTTT. The variable domain in full, completed from reference TRBV19 and TRBJ1-3, reads DGGITQSPKYLFRKEGQNVTLSCEQNLNHDAMYWYRQDPGQGLRLIYYSQIVNDFQKGDIAEGYSVSREKKESFPLTVTSAQKNPTAFYLCASNRQAVGSSGNTIYFGEGSWLTVV.

This chain uses TRBV9 with TRBJ1-2; the D is unclear. Trimming cost V 0 bases and J 0 bases, with 9 bases left between them. The CDR3 runs to 15 residues. Germline CDR1 and CDR2: SGDLS and YYNGEE. In DNA form, the CDR3 reads TGTGCCAGCAGCGTAGTCGAGGGTGCTAACTATGGCTACACCTTC. The encoded protein is CASSVVEGANYGYTF.

V is TRBV5-1 and J is TRBJ2-2; TRBD2 agrees at 8 bases. Trimming removed 0 bases from V and 4 bases from J; junction bases left unmatched: 5. The CDR3 loop spans 16 amino acids. Germline assignment: CDR1 SGHRS and CDR2 YFSETQ. CDR3 bases: TGCGCCAGCAGCTTGGCCGGCGGGGGGAGCACCGGGGAGCTGTTTTTT. Translated: CASSLAGGGSTGELFF. The whole variable domain, filled in from reference TRBV5-1 and TRBJ2-2, reads KAGVTQTPRYLIKTRGQQVTLSCSPISGHRSVSWYQQTPGQGLQFLFEYFSETQRNKGNFPGRFSGRQFSNSRSEMNVSTLELGDSALYLCASSLAGGGSTGELFFGEGSRLTVL.

This clone was seen a single time. The chain uses TRBV25-1 and TRBJ1-5; 8 bases fit TRBD1. This CDR3 contains 15 residues. Germline CDR1 MGHDK, CDR2 SYGVNS. Trimming removed 5 bases from V and 1 base from J; junction bases left unmatched: 4. The CDR3 DNA is TGTGCCAGCAGTCAGACAGGGGTAAGCAATCAGCCCCAGCATTTT. Its protein product is CASSQTGVSNQPQHF.

The chain employs TRBV9 and TRBJ2-7; 9 bases agree with TRBD2. The trim removed 2 bases at V and 6 bases at J, leaving 9 bases unmatched. Looked up from germline, CDR1 is SGDLS and CDR2 is YYNGEE. The CDR3 is 15 residues long. CDR3 nucleotide sequence: TGTGCCAGCAGCGTTACCGGGACTAGCTTCGGCGAGCAGTACTTC. This encodes CASSVTGTSFGEQYF. Looking up the rest from reference TRBV9 and TRBJ2-7 gives the full variable domain: DSGVTQTPKHLITATGQRVTLRCSPRSGDLSVYWYQQSLDQGLQFLIQYYNGEERAKGNILERFSAQQFPDLHSELNLSSLELGDSALYFCASSVTGTSFGEQYFGPGTRLTVT.

V and J are TRBV5-1 and TRBJ1-1, with a weak D call TRBD1 (5 bases). This CDR3 has 15 residues. V was shortened by 4 bases and J by 1 base, with 14 bases between the two germline ends. Germline-derived CDR1 and CDR2 are SGHRS and YFSETQ. The CDR3 is CASSPDPGQNTEAFF. Here the CDR3 DNA reads TGCGCCAGCAGCCCTGACCCGGGGCAGAACACTGAAGCTTTCTTT.

The chain uses TRBV12-5 and TRBJ2-3; 10 bases map to TRBD1. With V trimmed by 2 bases and J by 1 base, 3 bases remained unmatched. Germline V lookup: CDR1 LGHNT, CDR2 FRNRAP. This CDR3 is 16 amino acids long. This CDR3 is CASGLLGTGGTDTQYF. Written as DNA, the CDR3 is TGTGCTAGTGGTTTGCTCGGGACAGGGGGCACAGATACGCAGTATTTT.

V usage is TRBV11-2 and J usage is TRBJ2-1; TRBD2 matches 7 bases. The V gene end was trimmed by 5 bases and the J gene end by 3 bases; junction bases not matched to a gene: 10. The CDR3 has 16 residues. In germline, CDR1 is SGHAT, CDR2 FQNNGV. CDR3 bases: TGTGCCAGCAGCCTCCTTACTAGCGTATTCTACAATGAGCAGTTCTTC. It is translated as CASSLLTSVFYNEQFF.

About this clone: The same CDR3 also results from other DNA sequences found in this sample. The gene calls are TRBV29-1 and TRBJ1-2; possibly TRBD1 for D (5 bases). CDR3 length: 12 residues. Germline CDR1 reads SQVTM; CDR2 reads ANQGSEA. V gave up 6 bases and J gave up 4 bases, with 12 bases separating them. The CDR3 region is CSVETGGYGYTF. CDR3 bases: TGCAGCGTAGAGACTGGGGGCTATGGCTACACCTTC.

V and J are TRBV15 and TRBJ2-5, with D tentatively TRBD1 or TRBD2 (6 bases each). V was clipped by 1 base and J by 4 bases, with 16 bases between them. Per the germline V gene, CDR1 is LNHNV and CDR2 is YYDKDF (reference sequence). The CDR3 runs 16 residues. The CDR3 reads CATSRGPSGAGETQYF. Here the CDR3 DNA reads TGTGCCACCAGCAGAGGCCCTTCGGGGGCGGGAGAGACCCAGTACTTC.

This clone appeared a single time. This sample also contains other DNA sequences that code for the same CDR3. The chain carries TRBV5-4 and TRBJ2-7, with a possible D match to TRBD1 (5 bases). Trimming removed 0 bases at V and 0 bases at J, with 10 bases between. Germline values: CDR1 SGHNT, CDR2 YYREEE (reference sequence). CDR3 size: 15 residues. CDR3 sequence reads: CASSLGQGSSYEQYF. The CDR3 DNA reads as TGTGCCAGCAGCTTGGGGCAGGGAAGCTCCTACGAGCAGTACTTC.

The chain recombines TRBV7-2 with TRBJ2-6; weak D call: TRBD2 (6 bases). The V gene's germline CDR1 is SGHTA and CDR2 FQGNSA. The CDR3 is 17 amino acids. The V gene lost 4 bases and the J gene lost 0 bases, with 13 bases spanning the gap. CDR3 coding DNA: TGTGCCAGCAGCTCGCCGGGACTGTCCTCTGGGGCCAACGTCCTGACTTTC. This sequence encodes CASSSPGLSSGANVLTF.

The chain carries TRBV15 and TRBJ2-7, with 10 bases lining up with TRBD1. The CDR3 is 18 amino acids. Trimming cost V 0 bases and J 0 bases; bases outside gene matches: 8. Germline V gives CDR1 LNHNV, CDR2 YYDKDF (reference sequence). The CDR3 is CATSRDLRGTGASYEQYF. CDR3 coding DNA: TGTGCCACCAGCAGAGATTTACGGGGGACAGGGGCCTCCTACGAGCAGTACTTC.

Of note for this clone: The same CDR3 can be traced to other DNA sequences in this sample. The chain couples TRBV5-1 to TRBJ2-3; no firm D call. V was cut by 4 bases and J by 0 bases, with 9 bases left in between. CDR1 SGHRS and CDR2 YFSETQ come from the germline V gene. The CDR3 length is 14 residues. For the CDR3, the DNA is TGCGCCAGCAGCGTACGATCTAGCACAGATACGCAGTATTTT. Protein product: CASSVRSSTDTQYF.

V is TRBV5-1 and J is TRBJ2-1; 13 bases line up with TRBD2. This CDR3 has 15 amino acids. V was pared by 4 bases and J by 6 bases, with 4 bases of the junction left unmatched. Per germline, CDR1 SGHRS and CDR2 YFSETQ. The CDR3 DNA reads TGCGCCAGCAGCAAGGGACTAGCGGGGTTCAATGAGCAGTTCTTC. Amino acids: CASSKGLAGFNEQFF.

The genes are TRBV10-1 and TRBJ1-1; D unclear. The CDR3 contains 14 residues. CDR1 is WNHNN, CDR2 SYGVQD, per germline (reference sequence). Trimming left V 4 bases short and J 1 base short, with 10 bases between. The CDR3 protein is CASSVGYGNTEAFF. The DNA of the CDR3 is TGCGCCAGCAGTGTAGGGTATGGGAACACTGAAGCTTTCTTT.

The rearrangement uses TRBV6-1 and TRBJ2-4, with a tentative D call TRBD1 (5 bases). CDR1 MNHNS and CDR2 SASEGT come from the germline V gene. V lost 2 bases and J 7 bases, leaving 9 bases between the germline ends. The CDR3 is made up of 13 amino acids. Written as DNA, the CDR3 is TGTGCCAGCAGTGAATCTGGGGCGAACATTCAGTACTTC. It encodes CASSESGANIQYF.

V gene TRBV5-1 combines with J gene TRBJ2-1, with TRBD2 identical over 10 bases. Trimming cost V 5 bases and J 8 bases; bases outside gene matches: 16. The CDR3 is 17 residues long. Germline V CDR1 and CDR2: SGHRS, YFSETQ. The CDR3 DNA sequence: TGCGCCAGCAGTTTAAGCGGGAGGGCCTTCGTTACCGATGAGCAGTTCTTC. It translates to CASSLSGRAFVTDEQFF.

This clone turned up a few times. The V call is TRBV2, the J call TRBJ1-5; no clear D. The CDR3 contains 14 residues. Deletions cut 4 bases from V and 2 bases from J, with 9 bases between. CDR1 and CDR2 from the germline V gene are SNHLY and FYNNEI. CDR3 amino acids: CASSGGPGNQPQHF. DNA of the CDR3: TGTGCCAGCAGTGGGGGTCCGGGCAATCAGCCCCAGCATTTT.

The rearrangement uses TRBV6-5 and TRBJ2-5; TRBD1 agrees at 9 bases. Germline V lookup: CDR1 MNHEY, CDR2 SVGAGI. The CDR3 is 14 residues long. V lost 4 bases to trimming and J lost 1 base; unmatched junction nucleotides: 1. The CDR3 is CASSSGQGQETQYF. The CDR3 nucleotides are TGTGCCAGCAGTTCGGGACAGGGCCAAGAGACCCAGTACTTC.

The chain couples TRBV10-3 to TRBJ1-5, with D hard to call. This CDR3 is built from 15 residues. Per the germline V gene, CDR1 is ENHRY and CDR2 is SYGVKD. Trimming removed 6 bases at V and 4 bases at J, with 16 bases between. In DNA form, the CDR3 reads TGTGCCATCAGCGCCGGGCCCCCGGGGAATCAGCCCCAGCATTTT. It encodes CAISAGPPGNQPQHF.

The V gene is TRBV6-6, the J gene TRBJ2-1; 8 bases fit TRBD2. J lost 2 bases, V lost 7 bases, and 10 bases had no gene match. This CDR3 has 16 amino acids. Germline V gives CDR1 MNHNY, CDR2 SVGAGI (reference sequence). The CDR3 DNA reads as TGTGCCAGCACCTCTCGGGGGGGAAGCGCCTACAATGAGCAGTTCTTC. It yields the protein CASTSRGGSAYNEQFF.

This chain uses TRBV5-1 with TRBJ1-2, with D possibly matching TRBD1 (6 bases). This CDR3 spans 16 amino acids. CDR1 is SGHRS and CDR2 is YFSETQ in the germline V gene. V was pared by 0 bases and J by 0 bases, with 12 bases between. CDR3 loop: CASSLGQATTNYGYTF. CDR3 coding DNA: TGCGCCAGCAGCTTGGGACAGGCAACCACTAACTATGGCTACACCTTC.

V gene TRBV7-9 combines with J gene TRBJ2-2, with D tentatively TRBD2 (5 bases). V was clipped by 1 base and J by 11 bases, with 14 bases between them. From germline, CDR1 is SEHNR and CDR2 FQNEAQ (reference sequence). This CDR3 is 14 amino acids long. CDR3 residues: CASSLVRGPGELFF. CDR3 DNA sequence: TGTGCCAGCAGCTTAGTCCGCGGGCCGGGAGAGCTGTTTTTT. Supplemented by reference TRBV7-9 and TRBJ2-2, the full variable domain reads DTGVSQNPRHKITKRGQNVTFRCDPISEHNRLYWYRQTLGQGPEFLTYFQNEAQLEKSRLLSDRFSAERPKGSFSTLEIQRTEQGDSAMYLCASSLVRGPGELFFGEGSRLTVL.

The chain combines TRBV10-3 with TRBJ2-3, with TRBD1 matching 7 bases. The germline CDR1 and CDR2 sequences are ENHRY and SYGVKD. This CDR3 has 13 amino acids. With V trimmed by 6 bases and J by 3 bases, 3 bases remained unmatched. The CDR3 nucleotides read TGTGCCATCAGGGTGACAGGGACAGATACGCAGTATTTT. Its protein is CAIRVTGTDTQYF.

This chain uses TRBV5-6 with TRBJ2-5; 10 positions agree with TRBD2. The CDR3 spans 15 residues. J was trimmed by 5 bases and V by 3 bases; bases with no gene match: 7. Germline V gives CDR1 SGHDT, CDR2 YYEEEE. The DNA for the CDR3 is TGTGCCAGCAGCTCTCTAGCGGGAGCAGGGGAGACCCAGTACTTC. This gives the protein CASSSLAGAGETQYF. Drawing the rest from reference TRBV5-6 and TRBJ2-5, the complete variable domain is DAGVTQSPTHLIKTRGQQVTLRCSPKSGHDTVSWYQQALGQGPQFIFQYYEEEERQRGNFPDRFSGHQFPNYSSELNVNALLLGDSALYLCASSSLAGAGETQYFGPGTRLLVL.

The V call is TRBV14, the J call TRBJ2-5, with no clear D. Germline-derived CDR1 and CDR2 are SGHDN and FVKESK. The CDR3 has 12 amino acids. Deletions cut 2 bases from V and 6 bases from J, with 7 bases between. CDR3 sequence reads: CASSQSLQTQYF. DNA of the CDR3: TGTGCCAGCAGCCAATCCCTCCAGACCCAGTACTTC.

In regard to this clone: A junction end diverges from the germline sequence, so it may reflect a read error. The gene calls are TRBV7-6 and TRBJ2-5; 10 bases align to TRBD2. The CDR3 contains 13 residues. Germline V gives CDR1 SGHVS, CDR2 FNYEAQ. The CDR3 sequence is CASSPPGTSEKDF. CDR3 nucleotide sequence: TGTGCCAGCAGCCCCCCCGGGACTAGCGAAAAGGACTTC.

The CDR3 DNA follows: TGCGCCAGCAGCCAAGGACTAGCCCGCAATGAGCAGTTCTTC. It codes for CASSQGLARNEQFF. This sequence joins TRBV4-1 and TRBJ2-1; 7 bases are a match to TRBD2. Germline V gene data show CDR1 as MGHRA and CDR2 as YSYEKL. The CDR3 is made up of 14 amino acids. With V trimmed by 1 base and J by 6 bases, 3 bases remained unmatched.